This TCR beta chain stems from a study of blood T cells in healthy people across ages. Findings of the study overall: The long-lived group displayed more naive CD4+ cells, plus higher diversity, than the aged donors did. Possibly confounding the expanded clonotype changes was the fact that donor CMV status was unknown. Diversity estimates drawn from one million T cells were deemed underestimates.

This clonotype was found a few times. The antigen is undetermined. A second PCR, run for about 7 to 11 cycles, used a sample-barcoded 5' primer plus a J-beta primer mix. Each CDR3 protein is one row after TCRdb ran MiXCR on the 5' RACE reads. The sample holds fewer than 1.5 million distinct CDR3 sequences, around 42% seen once. The V gene's germline CDR1 is ENHRY and CDR2 SYGVKD. The CDR3 is 16 amino acids. Trimming removed 3 bases at V and 5 bases at J, with 18 bases between. The receptor was isolated from a woman aged 18-29 years in good health. The gene calls are TRBV10-3 and TRBJ2-3; no reliable D call. The sequenced sample consisted of blood. CDR3 in amino acids: CAISDHRVQAIDTQYF. The CDR3 DNA reads TGTGCCATCAGTGACCACCGGGTACAAGCGATAGATACGCAGTATTTT.